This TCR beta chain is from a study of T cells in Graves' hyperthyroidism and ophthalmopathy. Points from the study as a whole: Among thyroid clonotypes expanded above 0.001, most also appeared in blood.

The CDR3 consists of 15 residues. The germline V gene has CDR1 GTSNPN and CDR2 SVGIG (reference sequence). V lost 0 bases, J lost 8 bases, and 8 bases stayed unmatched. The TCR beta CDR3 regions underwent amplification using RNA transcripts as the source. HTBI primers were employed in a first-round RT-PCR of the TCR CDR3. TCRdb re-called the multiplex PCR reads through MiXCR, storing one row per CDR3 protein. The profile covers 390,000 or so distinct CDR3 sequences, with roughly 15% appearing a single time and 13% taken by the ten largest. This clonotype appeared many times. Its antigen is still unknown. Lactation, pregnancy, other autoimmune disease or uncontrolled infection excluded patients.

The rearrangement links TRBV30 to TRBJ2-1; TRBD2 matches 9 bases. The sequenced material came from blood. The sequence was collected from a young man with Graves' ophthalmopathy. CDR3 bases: TGTGCCTGGAGTGTGGCGGGGGGGCTAGACGATGAGCAGTTCTTC. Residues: CAWSVAGGLDDEQFF. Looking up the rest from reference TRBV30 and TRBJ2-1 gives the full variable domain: SQTIHQWPATLVQPVGSPLSLECTVEGTSNPNLYWYRQAAGRGLQLLFYSVGIGQISSEVPQNLSASRPQDRQFILSSKKLLLSDSGFYLCAWSVAGGLDDEQFFGPGTRLTVL.